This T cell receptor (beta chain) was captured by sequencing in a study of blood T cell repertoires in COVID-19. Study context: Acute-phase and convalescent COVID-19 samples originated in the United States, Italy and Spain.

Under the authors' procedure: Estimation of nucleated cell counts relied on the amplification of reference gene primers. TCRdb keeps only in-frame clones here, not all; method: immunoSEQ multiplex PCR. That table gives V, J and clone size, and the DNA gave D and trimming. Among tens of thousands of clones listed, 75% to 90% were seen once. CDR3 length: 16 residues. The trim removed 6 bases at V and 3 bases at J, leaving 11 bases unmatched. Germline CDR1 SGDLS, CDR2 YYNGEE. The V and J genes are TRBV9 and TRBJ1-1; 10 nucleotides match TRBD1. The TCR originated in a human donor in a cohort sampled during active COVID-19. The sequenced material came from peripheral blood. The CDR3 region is CASTRSTGGPDTEAFF. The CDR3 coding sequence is TGTGCCAGCACTCGTTCGACAGGGGGCCCCGACACTGAAGCTTTCTTT.